The 13 T cell receptor beta chains in this list originate from one sample, sequenced in a study of CD8+CD57+ T cells in acquired aplastic anemia. Those patients picked for sequencing had displayed CD8+CD57+ cell expansion on flow cytometry. Using genomic DNA as the template, TCR beta VDJ and CDR3 profiling was carried out. In TCRdb, the reads were re-called with MiXCR into one record per CDR3 protein. The sample shows about 120,000 distinct CDR3 sequences, 45% to 60% of them seen only once. Sequenced: sorted CD4+, CD8+, or CD8+CD57+ T cells (not recorded which) from PBMCs. These receptors all stem from a human donor with aplastic anemia.

This clonotype was seen many times. The V call is TRBV5-8, the J call TRBJ2-7, with TRBD2 as a possible D gene (5 bases). Trimming removed 2 bases from V and 7 bases from J, with 13 bases in between. Per germline, CDR1 SGHTS and CDR2 YDEGEE. The CDR3 consists of 13 residues. CDR3 amino acids: CASSLTNSGEQYF. The DNA of the CDR3 is TGTGCCAGCAGCTTAACCAATTCGGGGGAGCAGTACTTC. The full variable domain, its missing parts supplied by reference TRBV5-8 and TRBJ2-7, is EAGVTQSPTHLIKTRGQQATLRCSPISGHTSVYWYQQALGLGLQFLLWYDEGEERNRGNFPPRFSGRQFPNYSSELNVNALELEDSALYLCASSLTNSGEQYFGPGTRLTVT.

This clonotype showed up just a few times. The V call is TRBV24-1, the J call TRBJ1-2; D call uncertain. This CDR3 is built from 12 residues. Trimming took off 11 bases at V and 7 bases at J, with 16 bases between the two ends. Germline V gene sequence: CDR1 KGHDR, CDR2 SFDVKD. The CDR3 protein is CAITDNSGGYTF. CDR3 DNA: TGTGCCATCACAGACAACTCGGGTGGCTACACCTTC.

The CDR3 DNA reads as TGTGCCAGCAGCTTAGAGGCATCGGCGGGAGGTCTATTATCATACGAGCAGTACTTC. This codes for CASSLEASAGGLLSYEQYF. The rearrangement uses TRBV11-2 and TRBJ2-7; 8 bases are a match to TRBD2. V lost 0 bases, J lost 4 bases, and 17 bases stayed unmatched. Germline CDR1 is SGHAT and CDR2 is FQNNGV. The CDR3 length is 19 residues.

This chain connects TRBV7-9 to TRBJ2-7; D is unresolved. This CDR3 comprises 9 residues. Germline V lookup: CDR1 SEHNR, CDR2 FQNEAQ (reference sequence). Trimming shortened V by 1 base and J by 10 bases, and 2 bases separated the two germline ends. In DNA form, the CDR3 reads TGTGCCAGCAGCTTAGAACAGTACTTC. Protein: CASSLEQYF.

The DNA for the CDR3 is TGTGCCAGCAGCCGGGGTTGGGAAGATCAGCCCCAGCATTTT. This sequence encodes CASSRGWEDQPQHF. The J gene is TRBJ1-5, the V gene TRBV6-2 or TRBV6-3; unclear D gene. With 6 bases removed from V and 5 bases from J, the gap between germline ends came to 14 bases. This CDR3 is 14 amino acids long. CDR1 is MNHEY and CDR2 is SVGEGT in the germline V gene.

This rearrangement joins TRBV12-3 or TRBV12-4 to TRBJ2-7, with D perhaps being TRBD1 or TRBD2 (5 bases each). This CDR3 spans 16 amino acids. V lost 4 bases to trimming and J lost 5 bases, with 21 bases between them. The CDR3: CASSSTDRDLGNEQYF. CDR3 in DNA: TGTGCCAGCAGTTCTACGGACCGGGACCTAGGGAACGAGCAGTACTTC.

This clonotype was detected only a few times. The genes are TRBV19 and TRBJ2-1; 8 bases match TRBD1. J lost 5 bases, V lost 7 bases, and 7 bases had no gene match. The length of the CDR3 is 14 residues. The V gene's germline CDR1 is LNHDA and CDR2 SQIVND (reference sequence). The CDR3, as DNA: TGTGCCAGTACCTTGACAGGGGAGAACAATGAGCAGTTCTTC. Translated: CASTLTGENNEQFF. Using reference TRBV19 and TRBJ2-1 for the parts outside the CDR3, the full variable domain is DGGITQSPKYLFRKEGQNVTLSCEQNLNHDAMYWYRQDPGQGLRLIYYSQIVNDFQKGDIAEGYSVSREKKESFPLTVTSAQKNPTAFYLCASTLTGENNEQFFGPGTRLTVL.

This clonotype appeared a few times. The V gene is TRBV10-3, the J gene TRBJ2-5; no reliable D call. CDR1 and CDR2 from the germline V gene are ENHRY and SYGVKD. This CDR3 is built from 11 residues. V lost 0 bases and J 5 bases, leaving 1 base between the germline ends. The CDR3 loop is CAISESETQYF. The CDR3 coding sequence is TGTGCCATCAGTGAGTCGGAGACCCAGTACTTC.

This clonotype has at least ten counts. The gene calls are TRBV24-1 and TRBJ2-3; the match to TRBD2 covers 12 bases. The V and J ends lost 0 bases and 3 bases, in that order; junction bases with no gene match: 0. Germline V gene data show CDR1 as KGHDR and CDR2 as SFDVKD. The CDR3 is 16 residues long. CDR3 nucleotide sequence: TGTGCCACCAGTGATTTGCTAGCGGGAGGGACAGATACGCAGTATTTT. The encoded protein is CATSDLLAGGTDTQYF.

A note on this clonotype: Given the absence of the conserved phenylalanine or tryptophan at the CDR3 end, a read error is likely. This chain uses TRBV24-1 with TRBJ1-3, with 11 bases fitting TRBD1. Trimming cost V 10 bases and J 3 bases; bases outside gene matches: 10. Germline assignment: CDR1 KGHDR and CDR2 SFDVKD. The CDR3 totals 16 residues. For the CDR3, the DNA is TGTGCCACACCCTATCGGGGGACAGGGGGTGGAAACACCATATATTCT. Translation: CATPYRGTGGGNTIYS.

This clonotype has only one observation. This chain joins TRBV6-1 and TRBJ2-7; 15 bases line up with TRBD2. Germline trimming cut 5 bases from V and 4 bases from J; bases unmatched to any gene: 12. The CDR3 extends over 18 amino acids. Germline CDR1 MNHNS, CDR2 SASEGT. As DNA, the CDR3 is TGTGCCAGCAGTCGCCGGACTAGCGGGGGGGAAACACAGTACGAGCAGTACTTC. Its translation is CASSRRTSGGETQYEQYF.

The chain links TRBV24-1 to TRBJ1-1, with a tentative D call TRBD1 (5 bases). Germline V gives CDR1 KGHDR, CDR2 SFDVKD. Between the trimmed V and J ends, which lost 8 bases and 8 bases, there was a span of 20 bases. The CDR3 sequence is 14 residues long. The DNA for the CDR3 is TGTGCCACCACCGCGGCGGGCAGGGACTACGAAGCTTTCTTT. Its protein product is CATTAAGRDYEAFF.

The chain has TRBV20-1 and TRBJ2-5; D ambiguous. The CDR3 is made up of 14 amino acids. The V end lost 0 bases, the J end lost 5 bases, and 13 bases lay between the germline ends. CDR1 is DFQATT and CDR2 is SNEGSKA in the germline V gene (reference sequence). CDR3 residues: CSARDHRVGETQYF. The CDR3 region has the DNA TGCAGTGCTAGAGATCATCGGGTCGGGGAGACCCAGTACTTC.